Listed here is a single T cell receptor beta chain. Its antigen is not known. The read is 3 residues too short to cover the CDR3 end, so that end is filled in from the germline J gene. Dot-blot hybridization genotyped cervical HPV amplified with MY09/MY11 PCR. This entry belongs to a study of T cells in women clearing cervical HPV infection. Background on the study: For cases, blood was sampled a median about 150 days after lesion detection, interquartile range roughly 85 to 200 days.

immunoSEQ multiplex PCR used an average of 1200 ng genomic DNA. Clones were sequenced by immunoSEQ multiplex PCR, and TCRdb holds only the in-frame ones, with some missing. The ten most abundant clones cover more than 3.5% of a sample with 31,000 or so clones. Germline CDR1 reads KGHSH; CDR2 reads LQKENI. This CDR3 has 18 amino acids. Study results and caveats: Richness differences could reflect unmeasured T-cell content per sample.

The chain joins TRBV18 to TRBJ2-3; 8 positions agree with TRBD1. This TCR derives from a woman aged 18-69 years with a cervical HPV16 infection that either progressed to CIN3+ or cleared (not recorded which). What was sequenced was blood buffy coat. The CDR3 sequence: CASSPPLRTGLGWETQYF. The sequenced CDR3 bases are TGTGCCAGCTCACCACCGTTACGGACAGGGCTGGGATGGGAGACG.